The T cell receptor beta chain under discussion was sequenced for a study of shared clonotypes between healthy human individuals. Study overall: For every donor, three CD4 naive, three CD4 memory, two CD8 naive and one CD8 memory plates were used. Study-level points and caveats: Genetic and exposure-history diversity was limited by the few donors.

The CDR3 consists of 16 residues. After removal of 4 bases from V and 3 bases from J, the junction contained 6 bases not matched to a gene. CDR1 MGHDK and CDR2 SYGVNS come from the germline V gene. On sorted subsets, replicate PCRs used about 180 ng DNA, or 25,000 to 35,000 T cell genomes. Original processing methods: ImmunoSEQ sequences covered only the junction and lacked quality scores; filtering therefore differed. Profiled with immunoSEQ multiplex PCR; TCRdb holds only in-frame clones, not every one. That table furnishes V, J and clone size, whereas the DNA furnished D and trimming. The table includes about 1.1 million clones, about 80% detected once. A note on this clone: Its target is not known.

This chain connects TRBV25-1 to TRBJ2-7; 13 bases fit TRBD2. Material for sequencing was memory CD4+ T cells from PBMCs. The subset is: CD45RA-negative fraction. The TCR comes from a man younger than 35 in good health. Some clones in this sample may be carry-over from other donors' samples. CDR3 sequence (DNA): TGTGCCAGCAGTGGTCTTGGGACTAGCGGGATCTACGAGCAGTACTTC. It yields the protein CASSGLGTSGIYEQYF.